Listed here is a single TCR beta chain. Repertoires were generated with immunoSEQ multiplex PCR, while TCRdb's copy carries only in-frame clones and drops some. The sample yields fewer than 65,000 clones, 90% to 95% seen once. These data originate in a study of OX40 agonist ivuxolimab in advanced cancers. In the study overall: Patients received intravenous ivuxolimab every 2 weeks at 0.01 to 10 mg/kg.

CDR1 is SGHNT and CDR2 is YYREEE in the germline V gene (reference sequence). CDR3 length: 15 residues. Trimming cost V 2 bases and J 0 bases; bases outside gene matches: 5. The clonotype comes from an adult with an advanced solid tumor such as melanoma, head and neck, liver or kidney cancer. V is TRBV5-4 and J is TRBJ2-7; 7 bases match TRBD2. Sequenced here: CD4+ or CD8+ T cells sorted from blood, sampled in a trial of the OX40 agonist ivuxolimab. The CDR3 coding sequence is TGTGCCAGCAGCTTCGGGGAGGGCTCCTCCTACGAGCAGTACTTC. Protein sequence: CASSFGEGSSYEQYF.